This TCR beta chain was sequenced for a study of T-cell memory formation after mild COVID-19 listed by TCRdb under 2021. Turning to the overall study: Most TCR sequence clusters were specific to one of the two donors. The cohort was made up of two young adult volunteers, one female and one male, who were previously healthy. Longitudinal TCRalpha and TCRbeta repertoire sequencing tracked T-cell clones expanding and contracting after mild COVID-19 in a couple of donors.

Ficoll-Paque density gradient centrifugation was used to isolate PBMCs. This clonotype turned up a few times. The target of this receptor is not known. Base qualities are not recorded, but no much larger clone differs from it by a single base. The sample was run on an Illumina NovaSeq 6000. TCRalpha and TCRbeta cDNA libraries were built by 5'RACE with constant-segment primers, adding sample barcodes and unique molecular identifiers. RNA was extracted from every sample with Trizol reagent. Library amplification was performed in two PCR steps, and a second sample barcode and Illumina TruSeq adapters were introduced in the second step. Sequencing of the libraries was done on an Illumina NovaSeq, producing 2 x 150 bp paired-end reads. In the source study's methods: With migec v1.2.7, reads were demultiplexed and then collapsed into UMI-guided consensus sequences. Using mixcr v2.1.11, UMI consensuses were aligned to TRA and TRB V and J templates and then assembled into clonotypes. A clonotype was counted as expanded or contracted only if both edgeR and NoisET called the change significant, with noise models trained on biological replicates. edgeR calls used a false discovery rate-adjusted p below 0.01 and a log2 fold-change threshold of 1. As an exploratory analysis of dynamics, max-normalized trajectories of the 1000 most abundant clonotypes were examined by PCA with hierarchical clustering. Each responding clone was given a CD4 or CD8 phenotype based on the CD4+ and CD8+ repertoires, which had been sequenced separately. TCRdb reran the public reads through fastp at Q25 and MiXCR, keeping productive beta chains. Duplicate CDR3 protein sequences are folded into a single record with the most common DNA and genes. The V and J calls follow TCRdb's processing rather than the paper's. The sample contains just under 350,000 distinct CDR3 sequences, approximately 12% of them found a single time. The ten largest clones capture 20% to 25% of the sample.

Spanning cysteine to phenylalanine, the CDR3 consists of 12 amino acids. Only CDR3 DNA remains: 36 bases, in frame from the first base. CDR1 and CDR2 are drawn from the germline V gene: ENHRY, SYGVKD. Deletion took 6 bases off V and 0 bases off J, with a span of 6 bases between the germline ends. The full study reports these points: Some responding clones were detected in pre-infection memory, suggesting pre-existing cross-reactive memory T cells joined the SARS-CoV-2 response. Only a couple of mild cases were covered in the study, and larger cohorts including severe cases with pre-infection samples were considered necessary. SARS-CoV-2 specificity of the second-wave clones peaking on day 37 was not confirmed. Clones contracting from day 15 to 85 had balanced CD4/CD8 phenotypes, while a second wave expanding from day 15 to 37 was biased towards CD4+. Contracting CD4+ clones appeared mostly in the CM and EM memory subsets, whereas CD8+ clones were enriched in EMRA.

The sequence derives from a man in his late teens or twenties who had mild COVID-19 (a few samples of this study predate the infection). The sample titles of this study are shuffled in the database, so cell type and time point are left out; the donor was told from shared clones. The chain couples TRBV10-3 to TRBJ2-7; TRBD2 could be the D gene, as 6 bases match. Sequencing input: PBMCs or a T cell subset sorted from them (not recorded which). This receptor has the CDR3 CAIRGGSYEQYF. The nucleotide sequence reads TGTGCCATCAGGGGGGGCTCCTACGAGCAGTACTTC.